The next 4 T cell receptor beta chains were all read from a single sample in a study of identical twins. MiXCR was run by TCRdb on the 5' RACE reads, yielding one entry per CDR3 protein. The repertoire holds approximately 680,000 distinct CDR3 sequences, with roughly 7.1% as singletons. The sample also formed part of further work on yellow fever vaccine responses in identical twins.

Sequencing was performed on PBMCs. The receptor source for this set is a woman younger than 30 in good health.

This clonotype has a count of ten or more. The chain uses TRBV9 and TRBJ2-7; possibly TRBD1 for D (5 bases). CDR3 size: 15 residues. Germline V gene data show CDR1 as SGDLS and CDR2 as YYNGEE. Trimming removed 1 base at V and 9 bases at J, with 20 bases between. The CDR3 spells CASSVSGRALEVQYF. The CDR3 region has the DNA TGTGCCAGCAGCGTATCCGGCAGGGCCCTAGAGGTGCAGTACTTC.

At least ten counts were recorded for this clonotype. This chain joins TRBV11-3 and TRBJ2-1; 7 nucleotides match TRBD1. The length of the CDR3 is 14 residues. V lost 5 bases, J lost 4 bases, and 5 bases stayed unmatched. Germline CDR1 reads SGHNT; CDR2 reads YENEEA. The CDR3 sequence is CASSIGTAYNEQFF. CDR3 in DNA: TGTGCCAGCAGCATCGGGACAGCATACAATGAGCAGTTCTTC.

This clonotype appeared many times. The V call is TRBV6-5, the J call TRBJ2-2, with D uncertain. CDR1 is MNHEY and CDR2 is SVGAGI in the germline V gene. CDR3 size: 15 residues. Trimming stripped 0 bases from V and 1 base from J, with 6 bases between. CDR3 sequence: CASSYSNLNTGELFF. Here the CDR3 DNA reads TGTGCCAGCAGTTACTCAAACTTGAACACCGGGGAGCTGTTTTTT.

This clonotype was seen more than once but under ten times. This chain joins TRBV15 and TRBJ1-4; 8 bases are a match to TRBD1. This CDR3 region has 14 residues. The trim removed 5 bases at V and 8 bases at J, leaving 7 bases unmatched. Germline V gene data show CDR1 as LNHNV and CDR2 as YYDKDF (reference sequence). In nucleotides, the CDR3 is TGTGCCACCAGCCTTGGGACAGGCCGCGAAAAACTGTTTTTT. It encodes CATSLGTGREKLFF.